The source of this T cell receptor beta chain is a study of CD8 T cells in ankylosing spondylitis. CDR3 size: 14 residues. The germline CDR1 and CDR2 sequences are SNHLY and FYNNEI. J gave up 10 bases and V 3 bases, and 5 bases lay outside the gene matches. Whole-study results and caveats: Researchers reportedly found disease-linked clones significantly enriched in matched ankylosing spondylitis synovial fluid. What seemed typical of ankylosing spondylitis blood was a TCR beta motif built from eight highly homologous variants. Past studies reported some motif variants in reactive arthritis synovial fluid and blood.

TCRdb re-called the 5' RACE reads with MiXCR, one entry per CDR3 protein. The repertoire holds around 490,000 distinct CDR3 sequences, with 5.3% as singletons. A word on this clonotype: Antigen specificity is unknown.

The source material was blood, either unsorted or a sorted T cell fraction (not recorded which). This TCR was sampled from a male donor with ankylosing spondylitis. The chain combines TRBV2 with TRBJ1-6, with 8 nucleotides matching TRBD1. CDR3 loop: CASSEIRGRSPLHF. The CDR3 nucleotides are TGTGCCAGCAGTGAGATCAGGGGGCGGTCACCCCTCCACTTT.